These T cell receptor beta chains were read from a single sample in a study of cytomegalovirus exposure and HLA in healthy donors. The method was immunoSEQ multiplex PCR; TCRdb's version includes in-frame clones alone and lacks a portion of them. The table lists about 160,000 clones, roughly 89% of them singletons. The sample taken for sequencing was PBMCs. Receptors originate from a woman between 18 and 30 years old in good health and CMV-seropositive. CDR3s include the opening cysteine and the closing phenylalanine or tryptophan.

>TRBJ2-1|TRBV2
CAGTGTGMFSEQFF
>TRBJ2-1|TRBV5-1
CASSTIAGSILVDEQFF
>TRBJ2-3|TRBV6-1
CASGDTGGADTQYF
>TRBJ1-5|TRBV28
CASSFYRGRGNQPQHF
>TRBJ2-7|TRBV11-2
CASSSTTLGGGRDLEQYF
>TRBJ2-3|TRBV5-4
CASSPIGGRFGDTQYF
>TRBJ2-5|TRBV5-1
CASSWRGTATQETQYF
>TRBJ2-1|TRBV2
CASSYSGTPVGYEQFF
>TRBJ2-1|TRBV27
CASSQGTVHYEQFF
>TRBJ2-7|TRBV21-1
CASSKAGGFSTHYEQYF
>TRBJ2-7|TRBV7-9
CASSPSWISYEQYF
>TRBJ1-1|TRBV5-8
CASSPARGGANTEAFF
>TRBJ2-5|TRBV5-1
CASSNQGGGHQETQYF
>TRBJ1-5|TRBV4-2
CASSQGQGYQPQHF
>TRBJ2-3|TRBV12-5
CASGAPGTDTQYF
>TRBJ2-2|TRBV5-1
CASRDRGHTGELFF
>TRBJ2-7|TRBV11-2
CASSLATGREQYF
>TRBJ2-3|TRBV5-1
CASSLEGGGTDTQYF
>TRBJ2-7|TRBV19
CASRPAGAYEQYF
>TRBJ2-7|TRBV25-1
CASSEWETDCKTYEQYF
>TRBJ2-1|TRBV7-3
CASRIQGSEQFF
>TRBJ2-1|TRBV6-5
CASSPTSGRNNEQFF
>TRBJ2-6|TRBV11-2
CASSHNIFAGANVLTF
>TRBJ2-2|TRBV28
CASRSIENTGELFF
>TRBJ1-1|TRBV7-3
CASSRQGGNTEAFF
>TRBJ1-1|TRBV7-9
CASSLVSTTEAFF
>TRBJ2-5|TRBV10-3
CAISEPPTAGGLRTQYF
>TRBJ2-1|TRBV28
CASSLERNLLYNEQFF
>TRBJ2-2|TRBV6-5
CASRFWGQTTGELFF
>TRBJ2-5|TRBV7-9
CASSHRDNQETQYF
>TRBJ1-4|TRBV6-5
CASSYGQGGEKLFF
>TRBJ2-7|TRBV27
CASRSLQVFPYEQYF
>TRBJ2-1|TRBV7-8
CASSSGGPYNEQFF
>TRBJ2-5|TRBV15
CATSRDMRGMETQYF
>TRBJ1-5|TRBV5-6
CASSLLWEQPQHF
>TRBJ2-5|TRBV7-3
CASSRSGTAAETQYF
>TRBJ2-1|TRBV11-2
CASSSPDFLSYNEQFF
>TRBJ2-3|TRBV10-3
CATGGTSGYPGSSTDTQYF
>TRBJ2-3|TRBV7-9
CASSMTSVLGTQYF
>TRBJ2-7|TRBV7-2
CASSRGQHDEQYF
>TRBJ2-1|TRBV7-3
CASSLRGGDNEQFF
>TRBJ1-2|TRBV10-3
CAISLTGVEGYTF
>TRBJ1-3|TRBV5-4
CASSFYEGNTIYF
>TRBJ2-5|TRBV7-8
CASSFWSGEGETQYF
>TRBJ2-1|TRBV10-3
CAISESGASGASSYNEQFF
>TRBJ2-3|TRBV6-5
CASRLLAGGTDTQYF
>TRBJ2-7|TRBV4-3
CASSQGVGGREQYF
>TRBJ2-1|TRBV28
CASSPLFGGINEQFF
>TRBJ1-2|TRBV5-6
CASSYKAGGGYTF
>TRBJ2-7|TRBV4-3
CASSPQPGLDSYEQYF
>TRBJ1-1|TRBV19
CASSPFGQGNTEAFF
>TRBJ2-3|TRBV5-1
CASVGSNTDTQYF
>TRBJ1-2|TRBV28
CASSASTGGVYGYTF
>TRBJ1-5|TRBV7-9
CASSSGQETNQPQHF
>TRBJ2-7|TRBV2
CASSTEYEQYF
>TRBJ1-2|TRBV10-3
CAISDPPGQGRSYNYGYTF
>TRBJ2-5|TRBV5-4
CASSLQGGGETQYF
>TRBJ2-7|TRBV10-1
CASSELSGIDEQYF
>TRBJ2-7|TRBV28
CASSSFLDRVEQYF